This is a list of T cell receptor beta chains from one sample in a study of PD-1 blockade in classical Hodgkin lymphoma. Data came from immunoSEQ multiplex PCR; TCRdb stores just in-frame clones and leaves some out. The sample holds about 150,000 clones; about 78% are singletons and the top ten take approximately 9.6%. The sequences come from peripheral blood mononuclear cells (PBMCs), collected before the second cycle of nivolumab. Every receptor here comes from a human donor with classical Hodgkin lymphoma. Each CDR3 is given with its conserved first and last residue. A D gene is named only where the DNA matches it firmly. For some rows the clone size is stated as once, few or many, or as a class when expanded; others skip it.

cdr3_length,j_call,clone_size,d_call,v_call,cdr3_nt,cdr3_aa
13,TRBJ1-1,many,.,TRBV18,TGTGCCAGCGCTCAGGGTTTCAACACTGAAGCTTTCTTT,CASAQGFNTEAFF
15,TRBJ1-6,few,.,TRBV9,TGTGCCAGCAGCCCTCGCGGAAACTATAATTCACCCCTCCACTTT,CASSPRGNYNSPLHF
10,TRBJ2-7,once,.,TRBV28,TGTGCCAGCAGAGCCTACGAGCAGTACTTC,CASRAYEQYF
15,TRBJ2-2,many,TRBD1,TRBV6-1,TGTGCCAGCAGTGGACAGGGGCAGCTAACCGGGGAGCTGTTTTTT,CASSGQGQLTGELFF
13,TRBJ2-3,.,.,TRBV15,TGTGCCACCAGCAGGGGATTCACAGATACGCAGTATTTT,CATSRGFTDTQYF
14,TRBJ2-5,.,.,TRBV9,TGTGCCAGCAGCGCTCAGGGTTTTTGGGAGACCCAGTACTTC,CASSAQGFWETQYF
15,TRBJ2-1,.,TRBD1,TRBV27,TGTGCCAGCAGTTTTCCGGGACAGGGGGTCCATGAGCAGTTCTTC,CASSFPGQGVHEQFF
16,TRBJ1-4,.,.,TRBV11-2,TGTGCCAGCAGCTTAGAGTCAGGGGATATATGGGAAAAACTGTTTTTT,CASSLESGDIWEKLFF
14,TRBJ2-2,.,.,TRBV19,TGTGCCACTCAGGGGACCCTGAACACCGGGGAGCTGTTTTTT,CATQGTLNTGELFF
13,TRBJ1-5,.,.,TRBV13,TGTGCCAGCAGGAGGGCCAGGGCTCAGCCCCAGCATTTT,CASRRARAQPQHF
18,TRBJ2-3,.,TRBD2,TRBV4-3,TGCGCCAGCAGCCAAGATTGGACAACTAGCGGTGACACAGATACGCAGTATTTT,CASSQDWTTSGDTDTQYF
16,TRBJ1-3,once,.,TRBV5-1,TGCGCCAGCAGCTTGGCGGGCGCAAGGGCTGGAAACACCATATATTTT,CASSLAGARAGNTIYF
13,TRBJ2-1,few,.,TRBV19,TGTGCCAGTAGTATGGCACTGTTGCATGAGCAGTTCTTC,CASSMALLHEQFF
15,TRBJ1-1,few,.,TRBV9,TGTGCCAGCAGCCTAACCTTAACACAGAACACTGAAGCTTTCTTT,CASSLTLTQNTEAFF
14,TRBJ2-3,.,.,TRBV9,TGTGCCAGCAGCGTAAGGCTAGCGACAGATACGCAGTATTTT,CASSVRLATDTQYF
15,TRBJ2-1,.,.,TRBV7-8,TGTGCCAGCAGCTTAGGGCAGGGACTTTTCAATGAGCAGTTCTTC,CASSLGQGLFNEQFF
14,TRBJ1-2,.,.,TRBV6-1,TGTGCCAGCAGCCCGACTGGGGCGGACTATGGCTACACCTTC,CASSPTGADYGYTF
11,TRBJ2-1,once,.,TRBV20-1,TGCAGTGCTAGGCAGGATAATGAGCAGTTCTTC,CSARQDNEQFF
15,TRBJ1-5,.,.,TRBV6-6,TGTGCCAGCAGTTACGGGGGACTGGGAGGGCAGCCCCAGCATTTT,CASSYGGLGGQPQHF
15,TRBJ2-5,few,TRBD2,TRBV7-9,TGTGCCAGCAGCACCCCGGGACTAGCGAAAGAGACCCAGTACTTC,CASSTPGLAKETQYF
12,TRBJ2-5,.,.,TRBV5-1,TGCGCCAGCAGCTTGGAGTCGAAGACCCAGTACTTC,CASSLESKTQYF
17,TRBJ2-5,.,.,TRBV21-1,TGTGCCAGCAGCAAAGGGTGGGGCAACATCTACCAAGAGACCCAGTACTTC,CASSKGWGNIYQETQYF
14,TRBJ2-7,.,.,TRBV7-9,TGTGCCAGCAGCCTGACGGGACACCGGTTCGAGCAGTACTTC,CASSLTGHRFEQYF